A selection of T cell receptor beta chains follows, all from one sample in a study of T-cell reconstitution after alpha-beta-depleted transplantation in children. TCRdb re-derived calls from the PCR reads in MiXCR, one entry per CDR3 protein. The sample contains more than 400,000 distinct CDR3 sequences, 43% of which appear only once. Here the sequenced sample was PBMCs, taken before TCRalphabeta/CD19-depleted stem cell transplant. All receptors derive from a girl aged 2-10 years with aplastic anemia, due to receive a stem cell transplant. CDR3s include the opening cysteine and the closing phenylalanine or tryptophan. A D gene is named only where the DNA matches it firmly. Size tells how often a clone was seen (once, few, many) or the class of an expanded clone, and some rows leave it out.

j_call clone_size v_call d_call cdr3_aa cdr3_nt
TRBJ2-3 few TRBV9 NA CASSVAGGPTSTDTQYF TGTGCCAGCAGCGTAGCTGGCGGGCCAACTAGCACAGATACGCAGTATTTT
TRBJ1-5 many TRBV12-3/TRBV12-4 NA CASSLAGATSKPQHF TGTGCCAGCAGTTTGGCAGGGGCAACCTCAAAGCCCCAGCATTTT
TRBJ1-5 NA TRBV27 TRBD1 CASSLQGINQPQHF TGTGCCAGCAGTCTACAGGGGATCAATCAGCCCCAGCATTTT
TRBJ2-7 many TRBV5-4 NA CASSFRGYSYEQYF TGTGCCAGCAGCTTCAGGGGTTACTCCTACGAGCAGTACTTC
TRBJ2-7 NA TRBV7-2 NA CASSLEVAPYEQYF TGTGCCAGCAGCTTAGAGGTGGCCCCCTACGAGCAGTACTTC
TRBJ1-1 NA TRBV6-1 TRBD1 CASSLYGTGGTEAFF TGTGCCAGCAGTCTATACGGGACAGGGGGCACTGAAGCTTTCTTT
TRBJ2-7 NA TRBV28 NA CASSLQRIYEQYF TGTGCCAGCAGTTTGCAGCGGATCTACGAGCAGTACTTC
TRBJ2-7 few TRBV3-1 TRBD2 CASSRASGNIDEQYF TGTGCCAGCAGCCGGGCTAGCGGGAATATCGACGAGCAGTACTTC
TRBJ2-7 NA TRBV27 NA CASSIRGGGSYEQYF TGTGCCAGCAGTATCAGGGGCGGGGGCTCCTACGAGCAGTACTTC
TRBJ2-3 NA TRBV10-3 NA CAISEREYTDTQYF TGTGCCATCAGTGAGCGAGAGTACACAGATACGCAGTATTTT
TRBJ2-7 NA TRBV6-1 TRBD1 CASRRNRGGEQYF TGTGCCAGCAGGCGAAACAGGGGTGGCGAGCAGTACTTC
TRBJ1-3 NA TRBV5-1 NA CASSLVWNGQGTIYF TGCGCCAGCAGCTTGGTATGGAACGGGCAAGGCACCATATATTTT
TRBJ2-5 NA TRBV28 TRBD2 CASSFRLAGQETQYF TGTGCCAGCAGTTTCCGACTAGCGGGACAAGAGACCCAGTACTTC
TRBJ1-4 few TRBV6-1 NA CASSADLRETNEKLFF TGTGCCAGCAGTGCAGACCTCAGGGAAACTAATGAAAAACTGTTTTTT
TRBJ2-1 NA TRBV21-1 NA CASSKARGQFF TGTGCCAGCAGCAAAGCGAGGGGCCAGTTCTTC
TRBJ2-7 NA TRBV20-1 NA CSAYTRGAGPGEQYF TGCAGTGCTTACACACGAGGGGCGGGCCCGGGGGAGCAGTACTTC
TRBJ2-1 many TRBV5-5 NA CASSLGGGAYNEQFF TGCGCCAGCAGTCTTGGAGGAGGTGCCTACAATGAGCAGTTCTTC
TRBJ2-4 few TRBV30 TRBD1 CAWSGGQGWHIQYF TGTGCCTGGAGTGGGGGACAGGGTTGGCACATTCAGTACTTC
TRBJ1-3 many TRBV28 NA CASSPRRGAGNTIYF TGTGCCAGCAGTCCTCGAAGGGGTGCTGGAAACACCATATATTTT
TRBJ1-5 NA TRBV20-1 NA CSASRATNDQPQHF TGCAGTGCTAGTAGGGCCACTAATGATCAGCCCCAGCATTTT
TRBJ2-7 NA TRBV10-2 NA CASSGLLGAYEQYF TGCGCCAGCAGTGGCCTTTTGGGCGCCTACGAGCAGTACTTC
TRBJ2-7 many TRBV28 NA CASSSGGRGYEQYF TGTGCCAGCAGCTCAGGGGGGCGCGGGTACGAGCAGTACTTC
TRBJ2-3 NA TRBV7-3 TRBD1 CASSSGQGRPDTQYF TGTGCCAGCAGCTCGGGACAGGGGAGGCCAGATACGCAGTATTTT
TRBJ1-2 NA TRBV3-1 TRBD1 CASSPQGGFGCTF TGTGCCAGCAGCCCCCAAGGGGGCTTTGGCTGCACCTTC
TRBJ2-3 few TRBV12-3/TRBV12-4 TRBD1 CASSQWGQSGAEEAQYF TGTGCCAGCAGTCAGTGGGGACAGTCAGGGGCCGAGGAGGCGCAGTATTTT
TRBJ2-3 NA TRBV5-8 TRBD1 CASSRGQGARTDTQYF TGTGCCAGCAGCCGGGGACAGGGGGCACGCACAGATACGCAGTATTTT
TRBJ2-7 NA TRBV20-1 TRBD1 CSATWTGSTYEQYF TGCAGTGCAACCTGGACAGGGAGTACCTACGAGCAGTACTTC
TRBJ2-1 NA TRBV5-1 TRBD1 CASSLGGQGANEQFF TGCGCCAGCAGCTTGGGGGGACAGGGAGCCAATGAGCAGTTCTTC
TRBJ1-2 few TRBV7-9 NA CASSLGTGYTF TGTGCCAGCAGCCTCGGGACAGGCTACACCTTC
TRBJ2-2 many TRBV11-2 TRBD2 CASSLGTGGPGGELFF TGTGCCAGCAGCTTAGGCACGGGAGGGCCGGGCGGGGAGCTGTTTTTT
TRBJ2-1 NA TRBV24-1 NA CATKGRGSYNEQFF TGTGCCACCAAGGGAAGGGGCTCCTACAATGAGCAGTTCTTC
TRBJ2-7 many TRBV5-1 NA CASSQPDGYEQYF TGCGCCAGCAGCCAGCCGGACGGTTACGAGCAGTACTTC
TRBJ2-1 NA TRBV3-1 TRBD2 CASSQVGTSGSNEQFF TGTGCCAGCAGCCAAGTTGGGACTAGCGGGAGTAATGAGCAGTTCTTC
TRBJ2-1 many TRBV24-1 TRBD2 CATRGAGDEQFF TGTGCCACCAGAGGAGCGGGAGATGAGCAGTTCTTC
TRBJ1-1 many TRBV20-1 NA CSASNPGGRNTEAFF TGCAGTGCTAGTAATCCGGGGGGCAGGAACACTGAAGCTTTCTTT
TRBJ2-5 few TRBV20-1 NA CSARDLAGRQETQYF TGCAGTGCTAGAGATCTGGCGGGCCGCCAAGAGACCCAGTACTTC
TRBJ2-1 many TRBV28 NA CASSLIQKYNEQFF TGTGCCAGCAGTTTAATCCAGAAGTACAATGAGCAGTTCTTC
TRBJ2-7 many TRBV24-1 NA CATSDLGGPPGGEQYF TGTGCCACCAGTGATTTGGGGGGCCCACCCGGGGGAGAGCAGTACTTC
TRBJ2-7 few TRBV5-4 NA CASSLTGSRKSYEQYF TGTGCCAGCAGCTTGACGGGGAGCCGTAAGTCCTACGAGCAGTACTTC
TRBJ1-5 NA TRBV7-2 NA CASSLGAGENQPQHF TGTGCCAGCAGCTTAGGGGCGGGAGAGAATCAGCCCCAGCATTTT
TRBJ2-5 NA TRBV5-1 TRBD1 CASSSGQVEETQYF TGCGCCAGCAGCTCGGGACAGGTGGAGGAGACCCAGTACTTC
TRBJ2-2 few TRBV30 TRBD2 CALSGSGTGELFF TGTGCGTTGAGCGGGAGTGGCACCGGGGAGCTGTTTTTT
TRBJ1-2 few TRBV7-9 TRBD1 CASSRTGTAPYYGYTF TGTGCCAGCAGTCGCACTGGGACAGCCCCTTACTATGGCTACACCTTC
TRBJ2-5 NA TRBV7-6 NA CASTQGGTQYF TGTGCCAGCACCCAGGGAGGGACCCAGTACTTC
TRBJ2-3 NA TRBV10-3 NA CATEDRRATDTQYF TGTGCCACGGAGGACAGAAGGGCCACAGATACGCAGTATTTT
TRBJ1-5 many TRBV5-1 NA CASSLEGGGNQPQHF TGCGCCAGCAGCTTGGAGGGCGGCGGCAATCAGCCCCAGCATTTT
TRBJ2-7 NA TRBV5-1 TRBD1 CASSQIPGQPYEQYF TGCGCCAGCAGCCAAATACCGGGACAGCCCTACGAGCAGTACTTC
TRBJ2-7 NA TRBV20-1 TRBD2 CSARVTSGRSYEQYF TGCAGTGCTAGAGTTACTAGCGGGAGGTCCTACGAGCAGTACTTC
TRBJ1-1 NA TRBV12-3/TRBV12-4 NA CASTNDNGNTEAFF TGTGCCAGCACAAATGACAATGGGAACACTGAAGCTTTCTTT
TRBJ2-1 few TRBV11-2 TRBD2 CASSAQGLAGEISPVYEQFF TGTGCCAGCAGCGCCCAAGGACTAGCGGGAGAGATTAGTCCAGTGTATGAGCAGTTCTTC
TRBJ2-5 NA TRBV6-1 TRBD2 CASSRGLAGFETQYF TGTGCCAGCAGTCGTGGACTAGCGGGATTTGAGACCCAGTACTTC
TRBJ2-3 many TRBV4-1 NA CASRTDTQYF TGCGCCAGTCGCACAGATACGCAGTATTTT
TRBJ1-5 few TRBV12-5 NA CASGLDRIPNQPQHF TGTGCTAGTGGTTTGGATCGCATACCAAATCAGCCCCAGCATTTT
TRBJ2-1 NA TRBV5-1 TRBD2 CASSDTGTSGYNEQFF TGCGCCAGCAGCGACACCGGGACTAGCGGGTACAATGAGCAGTTCTTC
TRBJ2-1 NA TRBV10-3 NA CAIGTYNEQFF TGTGCCATCGGGACCTACAATGAGCAGTTCTTC